A selection of T cell receptor beta chains follows, all from one sample in a study of T cell responses to AZD1222 COVID-19 vaccine. Using immunoSEQ multiplex PCR, the repertoire was profiled, and TCRdb retains in-frame clones only, with some absent. The repertoire consists of roughly 140,000 clones, with 75% to 90% occurring once and the leading ten covering around 4.1%. Specimen: peripheral blood, collected on day 0 of MenACWY control vaccination. These TCRs come from an adult in good health. Each CDR3 is given with its conserved first and last residue. Each record gives: CDR3 protein, D gene, V gene. A D gene is named only where the DNA matches it firmly.

cdr3_aa: CASSGTGGAEAFF; d_call: TRBD1; v_call: TRBV10-2
cdr3_aa: CSARQGYGYTF; d_call: TRBD1; v_call: TRBV29-1
cdr3_aa: CASTPRDRDASPLHF; d_call: TRBD1; v_call: TRBV5-6
cdr3_aa: CASSLVRDLYF; d_call: .; v_call: TRBV11-2
cdr3_aa: CASSLAGALPYEQYF; d_call: .; v_call: TRBV11-2
cdr3_aa: CASRLGGAPLHF; d_call: .; v_call: TRBV14
cdr3_aa: CASKGLGSYNEQFF; d_call: .; v_call: TRBV2
cdr3_aa: CASSLIAFAAYGYTF; d_call: .; v_call: TRBV28
cdr3_aa: CATLGQGHTEAFF; d_call: TRBD1; v_call: TRBV12-3/TRBV12-4
cdr3_aa: CATSDVDSSTDTQYF; d_call: .; v_call: TRBV24-1
cdr3_aa: CASSVDMAYGYTF; d_call: .; v_call: TRBV9
cdr3_aa: CASSQPAGSYGYTF; d_call: .; v_call: TRBV4-1
cdr3_aa: CASTRGMQPNTGELFF; d_call: .; v_call: TRBV19
cdr3_aa: CATSRDRSPTPNYGYTF; d_call: .; v_call: TRBV15
cdr3_aa: CASSLGTGALRANEKLFF; d_call: TRBD1; v_call: TRBV5-4
cdr3_aa: CASSIATTRGGADTQYF; d_call: TRBD2; v_call: TRBV19
cdr3_aa: CASSGTGNQPQHF; d_call: TRBD1; v_call: TRBV5-8
cdr3_aa: CARQEREIYNEQFF; d_call: TRBD2; v_call: TRBV7-2
cdr3_aa: CASSLTAWDNYGYTF; d_call: .; v_call: TRBV7-3
cdr3_aa: CASSSTSAGYTF; d_call: .; v_call: TRBV7-8
cdr3_aa: CASSFWDRGETQYF; d_call: TRBD1; v_call: TRBV5-4
cdr3_aa: CASSLGHFNEQFF; d_call: .; v_call: TRBV7-2
cdr3_aa: CASSYSSVSGNTIYF; d_call: .; v_call: TRBV6-5
cdr3_aa: CASSPAGLAGVETQYF; d_call: TRBD2; v_call: TRBV18
cdr3_aa: CASSLRPGGGTGELFF; d_call: TRBD2; v_call: TRBV5-5
cdr3_aa: CAWSVLAYQETQYF; d_call: .; v_call: TRBV30
cdr3_aa: CASSEIPRTRAFF; d_call: .; v_call: TRBV6-1
cdr3_aa: CASSRQGAGFESNQPQHF; d_call: TRBD1; v_call: TRBV19
cdr3_aa: CASSLASNQPQHF; d_call: .; v_call: TRBV12-3/TRBV12-4
cdr3_aa: CASSPDRGEQPQHF; d_call: TRBD1; v_call: TRBV6-5
cdr3_aa: CSVLVPLSGNYGYTF; d_call: .; v_call: TRBV29-1
cdr3_aa: CASSQATGVAGEQFF; d_call: .; v_call: TRBV4-1
cdr3_aa: CAGPGTRRNIQYF; d_call: .; v_call: TRBV2
cdr3_aa: CASSLGYSSNYGYTF; d_call: .; v_call: TRBV5-1
cdr3_aa: CASSRSTGNSGNTIYF; d_call: .; v_call: TRBV5-1
cdr3_aa: CASSLPQQGGYEQYF; d_call: .; v_call: TRBV7-9